The clone carrying this T cell receptor (beta chain) was detected many times. The CDR3 sequence is 21 residues long. From germline, CDR1 is SGHDN and CDR2 FVKESK. V trimming: 1 base; J trimming: 5 bases; junction bases outside the gene matches: 20. TCRdb used MiXCR to reprocess the 5' RACE reads, holding one entry per CDR3 protein. The data show around 110,000 distinct CDR3 sequences, 12% seen once. The time point: blood at routine non-recurrence follow-up after resection. Whole RNA, isolated from tumor, nontumor lung or frozen PBMC, was sequenced without prior sorting. The data were obtained in a study of spatial heterogeneity in lung cancer.

The receptor was isolated from a male donor with early-stage non-small cell lung cancer. Sequencing was performed on PBMCs, taken at follow-up. The chain joins TRBV14 to TRBJ2-1, with 10 positions matching TRBD2. The CDR3 region is CASSQAGTAQIAGGRNNEQFF. CDR3 nucleotide sequence: TGTGCCAGCAGCCAAGCCGGGACGGCCCAGATAGCGGGGGGTCGGAACAATGAGCAGTTCTTC.